The following is a TCR beta chain sequence with its context. The data are from a study of blood T cell repertoires in COVID-19. Study background: Sites across the United States, Italy and Spain contributed samples from acute and convalescent COVID-19. In each case, the material was cDNA or gDNA derived from T cells, B-cell-depleted T cells, or PBMCs.

Germline values: CDR1 MNHEY, CDR2 SVGAGI. The ends were cut back, 2 bases at V and 10 bases at J, with 14 bases in the middle. The CDR3 consists of 13 residues. TCRdb's copy holds only in-frame clones and misses some; the assay was immunoSEQ multiplex PCR. The table includes fewer than 200,000 clones, about 83% detected once. The rearrangement uses TRBV6-5 and TRBJ1-1; the D is unclear. Sequenced material: peripheral blood. This TCR derives from a man between 35 and 55 years old who had recovered from COVID-19. CDR3 DNA: TGTGCCAGCAGTTACGAACATAAGGGAGGAGCTTTCTTT. Its protein product is CASSYEHKGGAFF.